This TCR beta chain is from a study of blood T cell repertoires in COVID-19 (dated by TCRdb to about 2020). Regarding the research as a whole: Collaborator samples came from the United States, Italy and Spain and covered acute and convalescent phases of COVID-19. The material from the prospective study consisted of cDNA or gDNA derived from T cells, B-cell-depleted T cells, or PBMCs. Subjects who had been exposed to COVID-19, were actively infected with it, or had recovered from it provided the deeply sampled blood TCRbeta repertoires that made up the dataset. The repertoires were released in a freely available public database meant as a resource for research on the immune response to SARS-CoV-2. Where HLA class I and class II types were available, the types were taken from metadata supplied by the sample provider, not from assay-based typing. Nearly every sample came with metadata listing a de-identified subject ID, COVID-19 status, age in years and sex. Samples were obtained from the ongoing ImmuneRACE study (first 160 participants) and from over 1,000 subjects provided by 6 global collaborators.

The research as a whole found: How much clinical and demographic metadata was included differed by source and by participant, and the metadata was provided uncurated.

TCRbeta CDR3 regions were amplified from genomic DNA using the immunoSEQ Assay, a bias-controlled multiplex PCR. The original methods were these. The number of nucleated cells in each sample was estimated by amplification of reference gene primers within the assay. Sequence reads were collapsed and filtered to measure the absolute abundance of every unique TCRbeta CDR3 rearrangement. For each sample, productive Simpson clonality was calculated as the square root of Simpson's diversity index across productive rearrangements. TCRdb took over this immuneACCESS table, retaining in-frame rearrangements with V and J assigned. Such tables are incomplete; in checked studies, under half of the missing clones stem from an unresolved V gene, and the remainder is unexplained. That table furnishes V, J and clone size, whereas the DNA furnished D and trimming. This sample has some 150,000 clones in its table, and 70% to 85% of those were observed once. Around 0.63% of the sample is in the top ten clones.

At one collaborating source in Seattle, patients were enrolled during active infection and were followed longitudinally through the course of disease. Each collaborating institution followed its own protocols to collect whole blood in K2EDTA tubes. Collaborator samples were shipped for TCRbeta analysis as frozen whole blood, isolated PBMCs, or DNA extracted from either sample type. Note on this clone: This receptor's antigen is unknown. No quality values exist for individual bases; no much larger clone is one base distant.

The germline V gene gives CDR1 as SGHTA and CDR2 as FQGTGA. Here V drops 5 bases and J drops 4 bases, and the junction holds 2 bases not matched to any gene. There are 12 amino acids in the CDR3, from cysteine to phenylalanine inclusive. The retained sequence is limited to the CDR3, 36 bases, with the frame set at the first base. Recombination connected TRBV7-3 to TRBJ2-7; 7 junctional bases match TRBD2. Sequenced input: peripheral blood. This receptor was obtained from a man aged 55-75 years with COVID-19, enrolled during active disease. CDR3 reads: CASSPGGYEQYF. The base sequence is TGTGCCAGCAGCCCGGGGGGTTACGAGCAGTACTTC.